These 14 T cell receptor beta chains originate from one sample sequenced in a study of yellow fever vaccine responses in identical twins. MiXCR, applied by TCRdb to the RT-PCR reads, yields one record per CDR3 protein. This table holds approximately 2,000 distinct CDR3 sequences, about a third found once. Sequenced material: T cells from blood (PBMCs), unsorted or a sorted subset (not recorded which), taken before or after yellow fever vaccination (not recorded which). Receptors originate from a woman aged 18-30 years who received the yellow fever vaccine.

The rearrangement joins TRBV18 to TRBJ2-3, with 9 bases that match TRBD1. The CDR3 has 15 amino acids. The junction had 4 bases not matched to a gene; V was cut back by 6 bases and J by 0 bases. CDR1 is KGHSH, CDR2 LQKENI, per germline. The CDR3, as DNA: TGTGCCAGCTCTACAGGGGGCGGTAGCACAGATACGCAGTATTTT. Encoded protein: CASSTGGGSTDTQYF. Based on the CDR3 plus reference TRBV18 and TRBJ2-3, the full variable domain is NAGVMQNPRHLVRRRGQEARLRCSPMKGHSHVYWYRQLPEEGLKFMVYLQKENIIDESGMPKERFSAEFPKEGPSILRIQQVVRGDSAAYFCASSTGGGSTDTQYFGPGTRLTVL.

The chain links TRBV6-1 to TRBJ2-3; 9 nucleotides match TRBD2. Germline V CDR1 and CDR2: MNHNS, SASEGT. The CDR3 runs to 17 residues. V lost 6 bases to trimming and J lost 3 bases; unmatched junction nucleotides: 13. The CDR3 bases are TGTGCCAGCAGCCGCTTCATAGCGGGGGCCTTAACAGATACGCAGTATTTT. Residues: CASSRFIAGALTDTQYF.

The chain couples TRBV15 to TRBJ2-7; 8 nucleotides line up with TRBD1. Germline-derived CDR1 and CDR2 are LNHNV and YYDKDF (reference sequence). The CDR3 spans 13 residues. V gave up 8 bases and J gave up 4 bases; unmatched junction bases: 7. Written as DNA, the CDR3 is TGTGCCACCCGGCGGACAGGGTCTTACGAGCAGTACTTC. This gives the protein CATRRTGSYEQYF.

The J gene is TRBJ2-5, the V gene TRBV25-1; the D call may be TRBD1 or TRBD2 (7 bases each). Looked up from germline, CDR1 is MGHDK and CDR2 is SYGVNS. The V end lost 6 bases, the J end lost 5 bases, and 22 bases lay between the germline ends. There are 16 residues in the CDR3. The CDR3 DNA reads as TGTGCCAGCAGGACGACTAGGGGAGGGGGCGCGGAGACCCAGTACTTC. The encoded protein is CASRTTRGGGAETQYF.

This clonotype was recorded a few times. The chain recombines TRBV15 with TRBJ1-5; D is perhaps TRBD1 (6 bases). Germline V gene data show CDR1 as LNHNV and CDR2 as YYDKDF (reference sequence). CDR3 length equals 14 residues. With 4 bases removed from V and 2 bases from J, the gap between germline ends came to 9 bases. Written as DNA, the CDR3 is TGTGCCACCAGCAACCGACAGGGCAATCAGCCCCAGCATTTT. This encodes CATSNRQGNQPQHF.

The rearrangement uses TRBV4-1 and TRBJ1-2; D ambiguous. Germline CDR1 reads MGHRA; CDR2 reads YSYEKL. The CDR3 covers 13 residues. With 4 bases removed from V and 2 bases from J, the gap between germline ends came to 8 bases. CDR3 bases: TGCGCCAGCAGCCTCGAGGGCAACTATGGCTACACCTTC. Encoded protein: CASSLEGNYGYTF.

This chain uses TRBV11-2 with TRBJ2-3; TRBD2 agrees at 10 bases. V lost 2 bases, J lost 2 bases, and 13 bases stayed unmatched. Germline V CDR1 and CDR2: SGHAT, FQNNGV. This CDR3 spans 19 amino acids. The CDR3 DNA is TGTGCCAGCAGCTTACTATGGGCGCTAGCGGGAGCTTCCACAGATACGCAGTATTTT. Amino acids: CASSLLWALAGASTDTQYF. Filled out from reference TRBV11-2 and TRBJ2-3, the complete variable domain reads EAGVAQSPRYKIIEKRQSVAFWCNPISGHATLYWYQQILGQGPKLLIQFQNNGVVDDSQLPKDRFSAERLKGVDSTLKIQPAKLEDSAVYLCASSLLWALAGASTDTQYFGPGTRLTVL.

The chain recombines TRBV19 with TRBJ1-1; 8 bases map to TRBD1. CDR3 length equals 14 residues. Germline V lookup: CDR1 LNHDA, CDR2 SQIVND (reference sequence). V was clipped by 9 bases and J by 1 base; unmatched bases: 7. The CDR3 DNA is TGTGCCAGCCTACAGGGGGTAGAGAACACTGAAGCTTTCTTT. Encoded protein: CASLQGVENTEAFF.

This clonotype was counted between two and nine times. V and J are TRBV30 and TRBJ2-7; tentatively, D is TRBD1 (5 bases). The V gene lost 3 bases and the J gene lost 2 bases, with 8 bases spanning the gap. Germline CDR1 GTSNPN, CDR2 SVGIG (reference sequence). The CDR3 is made up of 12 amino acids. CDR3 residues: CAWSTGPYEQYF. In DNA, the CDR3 is TGTGCCTGGAGCACAGGTCCCTACGAGCAGTACTTC.

By frequency in the sample, this clonotype is large. The genes are TRBV4-2 and TRBJ2-1; TRBD2 agrees at 16 bases. Germline values: CDR1 LGHNA, CDR2 YNFKEQ. This CDR3 contains 18 residues. V trimming: 0 bases; J trimming: 9 bases; junction bases outside the gene matches: 8. The CDR3 loop is CASSQDGTSGGVTLEQFF. In DNA form, the CDR3 reads TGTGCCAGCAGCCAAGACGGGACTAGCGGGGGGGTTACCCTTGAGCAGTTCTTC.

The chain is built from TRBV5-6 and TRBJ2-3; 9 positions agree with TRBD1. The CDR3 has 14 residues. The germline gives CDR1 SGHDT, CDR2 YYEEEE. V dropped 2 bases and J dropped 3; count of bases not matched to a gene: 1. The CDR3 DNA sequence: TGTGCCAGCAGCTTACAGGGGGCTACAGATACGCAGTATTTT. It encodes CASSLQGATDTQYF.

A few counts support this clonotype. This chain connects TRBV10-3 to TRBJ1-2, with D possibly being TRBD1 (6 bases). V was clipped by 4 bases and J by 6 bases, with 12 bases between them. Germline CDR1 is ENHRY and CDR2 is SYGVKD. This CDR3 is 13 amino acids long. This chain's CDR3 is CAISGRAGDGYTF. In DNA form, the CDR3 reads TGTGCCATCAGTGGGCGGGCAGGGGATGGCTACACCTTC.

This rearrangement joins TRBV20-1 to TRBJ2-3, with a tentative D call TRBD2 (5 bases). CDR1 DFQATT and CDR2 SNEGSKA come from the germline V gene (reference sequence). Between the trimmed V and J ends, which lost 3 bases and 0 bases, there was a span of 7 bases. The CDR3 is 13 residues long. In DNA form, the CDR3 reads TGCAGTGCTAGGCGAGGGAGCACAGATACGCAGTATTTT. Protein: CSARRGSTDTQYF.

This clonotype was seen more than once but under ten times. This chain uses TRBV28 with TRBJ2-7; 7 bases match TRBD2. Germline CDR1 is MDHEN and CDR2 is SYDVKM. The CDR3 is 14 amino acids. The ends lost 5 bases at V and 0 bases at J; junction bases unmatched: 4. The CDR3 sequence is CASSPAGSSYEQYF. The CDR3 region has the DNA TGTGCCAGCAGTCCAGCGGGGAGCTCCTACGAGCAGTACTTC.